This entry features one T cell receptor beta chain sequence. Its antigen is unknown. Germline V CDR1 and CDR2: SGHTA, FQGTGA. V was clipped by 4 bases and J by 0 bases; unmatched bases: 10. This CDR3 is built from 19 residues. This record comes from a study of CD8+ T cells in alopecia areata. RNA extraction and reverse transcription yielded cDNA as sequencing template. TCRdb's copy holds only in-frame clones and misses some; the assay was immunoSEQ multiplex PCR. The data hold 200,000 to 250,000 clones, with roughly two fifths observed a single time. General study findings and limits: Whether baseline CD8+ expansion is linked to response remains uncertain, given a single nonresponder. In blood and scalp, many expanded lesional clones persisted during tofacitinib. Relative to mice, TCR sharing across patients was less clear, a difference possibly HLA-related.

Treatment described: oral pan-JAK inhibitor, 5-10 mg twice daily. Samples from alopecia areata patients were lesional scalp punch biopsies and peripheral blood. The source is a human donor with alopecia areata. The V gene is TRBV7-3, the J gene TRBJ2-6; 9 bases map to TRBD1. The sequences come from CD4+ T cells sorted from blood, collected around week 34, from a patient treated with tofacitinib. Here the CDR3 DNA reads TGTGCCAGCAGCTCTTCTCCCTGGGACAGGGACTCTGGGGCCAACGTCCTGACTTTC. Translating it yields CASSSSPWDRDSGANVLTF.